This record looks at one TCR beta chain sequence and its context. Looked up from germline, CDR1 is MNHEY and CDR2 is SVGEGT. V was clipped by 7 bases and J by 4 bases, with 16 bases between them. The CDR3 spans 14 residues. This sample is part of a study of CD8 T cells in ankylosing spondylitis. Each CDR3 protein is one row after TCRdb ran MiXCR on the 5' RACE reads. The sample contains about 160,000 distinct CDR3 sequences, 8.5% to 10% of which appear only once. The chain has TRBV6-2 or TRBV6-3 and TRBJ1-1; D gene ambiguous. The TCR sequence derives from a female donor with ankylosing spondylitis or in good health (not recorded which). The sample consisted of blood, either unsorted or a sorted T cell fraction (not recorded which). The CDR3 loop is CASTPLGWGTEAFF. For the CDR3, the DNA is TGTGCCAGCACCCCTTTGGGGTGGGGCACTGAAGCTTTCTTT.